One sample yielded the 17 T cell receptor beta chains listed below, sequenced in a study of shared clonotypes between healthy human individuals. Sequenced by immunoSEQ multiplex PCR; TCRdb stores in-frame clones only, minus some. The sample contains 2,500,000 or so clones, roughly 92% of which appear only once. The sample consisted of naive CD4+ T cells sorted from blood. The subset was: CD45RA+ positively selected. The receptors here all came from a man between 18 and 29 years old in good health.

J is TRBJ2-1 and V is TRBV6-6; 8 bases align to TRBD2. This CDR3 region has 13 residues. The V gene end was trimmed by 6 bases and the J gene end by 9 bases; junction bases not matched to a gene: 7. The germline V gene has CDR1 MNHNY and CDR2 SVGAGI (reference sequence). CDR3 sequence reads: CASRLGAGAEQFF. CDR3 nucleotide sequence: TGTGCCAGCAGATTAGGAGCGGGAGCTGAGCAGTTCTTC.

The chain has TRBV4-1 and TRBJ2-7; D might be TRBD1 (5 bases). The CDR3 runs to 16 residues. Germline CDR1 and CDR2: MGHRA and YSYEKL. V dropped 0 bases and J dropped 2 bases, with 14 bases sitting between them. In nucleotides, the CDR3 is TGCGCCAGCAGCCAAGATTCGGGCAGGGTCACCTACGAGCAGTACTTC. The encoded protein is CASSQDSGRVTYEQYF.

The chain couples TRBV5-1 to TRBJ2-7; TRBD2 agrees at 8 bases. Germline assignment: CDR1 SGHRS and CDR2 YFSETQ. The J segment lost 4 bases and the V segment lost 1 base, leaving 7 bases of the junction unmatched. This CDR3 has 15 amino acids. CDR3 protein: CASSLYGGGNYEQYF. The DNA of the CDR3 is TGCGCCAGCAGCTTGTACGGCGGGGGGAATTACGAGCAGTACTTC.

CDR3 amino acids: CASSFGQGYGEQYF. CDR3 in DNA: TGTGCCAGCAGCTTCGGACAGGGCTACGGCGAGCAGTACTTC. This chain joins TRBV7-9 and TRBJ2-7; TRBD1 matches at 8 bases. The germline V gene has CDR1 SEHNR and CDR2 FQNEAQ (reference sequence). The CDR3 totals 14 residues. With V trimmed by 3 bases and J by 6 bases, 7 bases remained unmatched.

About this clone itself: The sample carries other DNA sequences with the same CDR3. V gene TRBV5-1 combines with J gene TRBJ1-1; 9 bases line up with TRBD1. Germline V lookup: CDR1 SGHRS, CDR2 YFSETQ. Losses at the gene ends were 4 bases for V and 4 bases for J; bases not matched to a gene: 2. This CDR3 spans 13 amino acids. CDR3 protein: CASSETGGTEAFF. Written as DNA, the CDR3 is TGCGCCAGCAGCGAGACAGGGGGCACTGAAGCTTTCTTT.

The chain joins TRBV19 to TRBJ1-5, with TRBD1 matching 9 bases. V lost 4 bases and J lost 7; bases outside the gene matches: 11. CDR3 length equals 16 residues. Germline V gives CDR1 LNHDA, CDR2 SQIVND (reference sequence). The CDR3 coding sequence is TGTGCCAGTAGTAGACAGGGGGGCTCGACAGGACAGCCCCAGCATTTT. Translation: CASSRQGGSTGQPQHF.

The rearrangement uses TRBV7-9 and TRBJ2-7, with unresolved D. This CDR3 region has 15 residues. CDR1 SEHNR and CDR2 FQNEAQ come from the germline V gene (reference sequence). The ends were cut back, 5 bases at V and 3 bases at J, with 17 bases in the middle. CDR3 DNA: TGTGCCAGCAGCCCCGACCCCGTTGCAGGCTACGAGCAGTACTTC. The encoded protein is CASSPDPVAGYEQYF.

J is TRBJ1-2 and V is TRBV28, with 7 positions matching TRBD1. CDR3 length: 17 residues. V lost 3 bases, J lost 4 bases, and 14 bases stayed unmatched. Germline V gives CDR1 MDHEN, CDR2 SYDVKM. This CDR3 reads CASSLSPGQKKFYGYTF. The CDR3, as DNA: TGTGCCAGCAGTTTGTCACCGGGACAGAAGAAATTCTATGGCTACACCTTC.

Of note for this clone: Other DNA sequences from this sample encode an identical CDR3 as well. The chain links TRBV6-5 to TRBJ2-2; D gene ambiguous. This CDR3 has 15 residues. Germline CDR1 and CDR2: MNHEY and SVGAGI. Trimming took 3 bases from V and 0 from J, leaving 8 bases between them. This CDR3 reads CASSYLSANTGELFF. In DNA, the CDR3 is TGTGCCAGCAGTTATTTAAGCGCGAACACCGGGGAGCTGTTTTTT.

This chain joins TRBV7-9 and TRBJ2-7, with D maybe TRBD2 (5 bases). This CDR3 is 14 amino acids long. Trimming pared 6 bases from V and 6 bases from J, leaving 18 bases between. In germline, CDR1 is SEHNR, CDR2 FQNEAQ (reference sequence). In DNA form, the CDR3 reads TGTGCCAGCAGATCCGCCCCGACTACGGGCGAGCAGTACTTC. The encoded protein is CASRSAPTTGEQYF.

A word on this clone: Within the sample, other DNA sequences also encode this same CDR3. The V gene is TRBV7-9, the J gene TRBJ2-7; no clear D. The CDR3 spans 11 residues. V shed 6 bases and J shed 1 base, with 4 bases lying between them. CDR1 is SEHNR, CDR2 FQNEAQ, per germline (reference sequence). The CDR3 sequence is CASSASYEQYF. The CDR3 DNA reads TGTGCCAGCAGTGCTTCCTACGAGCAGTACTTC.

This chain uses TRBV11-1 with TRBJ2-1, with D unclear. The germline V gene encodes CDR1 SGHAT and CDR2 FQDESV (reference sequence). Between the trimmed V and J ends, which lost 1 base and 0 bases, there was a span of 13 bases. CDR3 length: 17 residues. CDR3 region: CASSLGVTQSSYNEQFF. CDR3 bases: TGTGCCAGCAGCTTAGGCGTCACCCAAAGCTCCTACAATGAGCAGTTCTTC.

V is TRBV7-9 and J is TRBJ1-1; D perhaps matches TRBD1 (6 bases). V dropped 1 base and J dropped 5 bases, with 14 bases sitting between them. The CDR3 length is 15 residues. The germline gives CDR1 SEHNR, CDR2 FQNEAQ (reference sequence). The CDR3 region has the DNA TGTGCCAGCAGCTTAGTTGGTCAGGGGAGAACTGAAGCTTTCTTT. It encodes CASSLVGQGRTEAFF.

This clone was seen just once. The chain combines TRBV5-1 with TRBJ2-2, with TRBD2 as a possible D gene (6 bases). Trimming took off 0 bases at V and 0 bases at J, with 12 bases between the two ends. The CDR3 spans 17 residues. CDR1 SGHRS and CDR2 YFSETQ come from the germline V gene. CDR3 protein: CASSLDGGTANTGELFF. In DNA form, the CDR3 reads TGCGCCAGCAGCTTGGATGGCGGGACCGCGAACACCGGGGAGCTGTTTTTT.

This chain uses TRBV7-9 with TRBJ2-1, with 9 nucleotides matching TRBD1. Germline V lookup: CDR1 SEHNR, CDR2 FQNEAQ (reference sequence). The CDR3 sequence is 14 residues long. Trimming at V came to 6 bases and at J to 8 bases, leaving 8 bases not matched to a gene. The DNA for the CDR3 is TGTGCCAGCAGTTTGGACAGGGGTGTCGATGAGCAGTTCTTC. It yields the protein CASSLDRGVDEQFF.

The chain recombines TRBV7-6 with TRBJ2-2; 9 bases align to TRBD2. The CDR3 sequence is 16 residues long. Germline V gene lookup returns CDR1 SGHVS and CDR2 FNYEAQ. Germline trimming cut 0 bases from V and 7 bases from J; bases unmatched to any gene: 6. The CDR3 nucleotides read TGTGCCAGCAGCTTAGCGACTAGCGGTTTAGGCGGGGAGCTGTTTTTT. It encodes CASSLATSGLGGELFF. Drawing the rest from reference TRBV7-6 and TRBJ2-2, the complete variable domain is GAGVSQSPRYKVTKRGQDVALRCDPISGHVSLYWYRQALGQGPEFLTYFNYEAQQDKSGLPNDRFSAERPEGSISTLTIQRTEQRDSAMYRCASSLATSGLGGELFFGEGSRLTVL.

The V and J genes are TRBV6-5 and TRBJ2-5, with TRBD2 identical over 9 bases. CDR3 size: 15 residues. Trimming removed 2 bases from V and 0 bases from J; junction bases left unmatched: 1. Germline CDR1 MNHEY, CDR2 SVGAGI. The CDR3 sequence: CASSYASGNQETQYF. In DNA form, the CDR3 reads TGTGCCAGCAGTTACGCTAGCGGGAACCAAGAGACCCAGTACTTC.